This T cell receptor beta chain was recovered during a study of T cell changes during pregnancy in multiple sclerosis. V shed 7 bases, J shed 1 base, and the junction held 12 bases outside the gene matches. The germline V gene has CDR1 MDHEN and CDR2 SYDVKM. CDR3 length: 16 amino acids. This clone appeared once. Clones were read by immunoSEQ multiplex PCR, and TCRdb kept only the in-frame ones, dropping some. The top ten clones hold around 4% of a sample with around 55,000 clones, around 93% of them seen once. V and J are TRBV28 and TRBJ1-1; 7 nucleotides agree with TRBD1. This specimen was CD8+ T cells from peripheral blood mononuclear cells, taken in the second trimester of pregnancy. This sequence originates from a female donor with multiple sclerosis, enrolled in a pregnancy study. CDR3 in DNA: TGTGCCAGCACCTCACTCGCCGGGACAGCGAACACTGAAGCTTTCTTT. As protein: CASTSLAGTANTEAFF.